This T cell receptor beta chain was obtained from a study of CXCR3-negative and CXCR3-positive naive CD8 T cells. Considering frequency, this clonotype is medium-sized (0.01 to 0.1%). The CDR3 covers 16 residues. Looked up from germline, CDR1 is SEHNR and CDR2 is FQNEAQ (reference sequence). Via 5' RACE with UMI labels, TRB cDNA libraries were prepared. TCRdb reprocessed the 5' RACE reads and reports one entry per CDR3 protein, with no DNA. Its table records 20,000 to 25,000 distinct CDR3 sequences. Sequenced: memory CD8+ T cells from blood. The TCR comes from a human donor in good health. Some clones in this sample may be carry-over from other donors' samples. V gene TRBV7-9 combines with J gene TRBJ1-1; no DNA is available, so the TRBD1 call from TCRdb remains unchecked. This CDR3 reads CASSSDHQGPNTEAFF.